This T cell receptor beta chain was sequenced in a study of shared clonotypes between healthy human individuals. Study-wide findings and caveats: Sequencing of the sorted subsets was shown by rarefaction to be incomplete despite large depth. Naive CD4 clonotypes overlapped across several donors at around 5%.

This clone was found a few times. Its antigen is undetermined. TCRdb's table, derived via immunoSEQ multiplex PCR, lists solely in-frame clones and lacks some. The data show roughly 2.2 million clones, 80% to 95% seen once. Germline CDR1 is ENHRY and CDR2 is SYGVKD. The CDR3 extends over 13 amino acids. V was clipped by 8 bases and J by 0 bases, with 10 bases between them. Each sample came from a Caucasian adult donor living in Nashville, Tennessee. This clonotype was sampled from a man younger than 35 in good health. Some clones in this sample may be carry-over from other donors' samples. This chain links TRBV10-3 with TRBJ2-5; D is perhaps TRBD1 (5 bases). The sequencing sample was made of naive CD4+ T cells from PBMCs. This sample's subset: CD45RA+ positively selected. The CDR3, as DNA: TGTGCCATCGCGACAGACAACCAAGAGACCCAGTACTTC. Translated, it gives CAIATDNQETQYF.